These 32 T cell receptor beta chains share one sample of origin, sequenced in a study of T cell clonotyping in hematopoietic cell transplantation. Clones were read by immunoSEQ multiplex PCR, and TCRdb kept only the in-frame ones, dropping some. This table has about 15,000 clones, 80% to 90% appearing once. Sequenced input: peripheral blood mononuclear cells. The source is a woman aged 40 to 49 in good health. Some clones in this sample may be carry-over from other donors' samples.

This clone was observed a single time. The V call is TRBV11-3, the J call TRBJ2-7; 8 bases align to TRBD1. The CDR3 sequence is 15 residues long. Per germline, CDR1 SGHNT and CDR2 YENEEA. V dropped 5 bases and J dropped 0; count of bases not matched to a gene: 6. The CDR3 DNA sequence: TGTGCCAGCAGCCCTGGGGACAGGAGCTCCTACGAGCAGTACTTC. It yields the protein CASSPGDRSSYEQYF.

This chain links TRBV7-2 with TRBJ2-7; TRBD1 aligns across 10 bases. Germline trimming cut 6 bases from V and 4 bases from J; bases unmatched to any gene: 6. Germline V lookup: CDR1 SGHTA, CDR2 FQGNSA. The CDR3 spans 14 residues. The CDR3 sequence: CASSTLGQGYEQYF. The CDR3 nucleotides are TGTGCCAGCAGTACGTTGGGACAGGGGTACGAGCAGTACTTC.

This chain's CDR3 is CSAPGDTGELFF. The CDR3 region has the DNA TGCAGCGCTCCCGGTGACACCGGGGAGCTGTTTTTT. The rearrangement links TRBV29-1 to TRBJ2-2; D is uncertain. The germline gives CDR1 SQVTM, CDR2 ANQGSEA. This CDR3 has 12 residues. Trimming removed 7 bases from V and 3 bases from J, with 9 bases in between.

The chain recombines TRBV30 with TRBJ1-2; the D is unclear. The V end was cut by 8 bases, the J end by 6 bases, with 19 bases between. CDR1 and CDR2 (germline): GTSNPN, SVGIG (reference sequence). This CDR3 region has 13 residues. CDR3 sequence: CAGGRGARNGYTF. CDR3 DNA: TGTGCCGGCGGCCGGGGTGCGCGAAATGGCTACACCTTC.

The chain uses TRBV29-1 and TRBJ2-7, with 7 bases aligning to TRBD1. There are 13 residues in the CDR3. V shed 5 bases and J 5 bases; nucleotides not matched to a gene: 9. Per germline, CDR1 SQVTM and CDR2 ANQGSEA. The CDR3 sequence is CSVRDRRIHEQYF. The CDR3 DNA sequence: TGCAGCGTTAGGGACAGAAGAATCCACGAGCAGTACTTC.

The chain couples TRBV6-5 to TRBJ1-6; D not resolved. Germline CDR1 is MNHEY and CDR2 is SVGAGI. V was trimmed by 5 bases and J by 7 bases, leaving 15 bases between them. The CDR3 extends over 15 amino acids. The CDR3 region is CASSPSEGGNSPLHF. The CDR3 bases are TGTGCCAGCAGTCCCTCCGAGGGCGGCAATTCACCCCTCCACTTT.

The V call is TRBV4-2, the J call TRBJ2-2, with TRBD1 matching 7 bases. The CDR3 totals 16 residues. The germline gives CDR1 LGHNA, CDR2 YNFKEQ. Unmatched junction bases numbered 9, after V lost 2 bases and J lost 6 bases. The CDR3 loop is CASSQPRDSSPGELFF. Here the CDR3 DNA reads TGTGCCAGCAGCCAACCCCGGGACAGTTCGCCCGGGGAGCTGTTTTTT.

The rearrangement links TRBV6-4 to TRBJ1-5, with no clear D. V shed 6 bases and J shed 4 bases, with 10 bases lying between them. The germline V gene has CDR1 MRHNA and CDR2 SNTAGT. CDR3 length: 13 residues. This chain's CDR3 is CASSEGYNQPQHF. The CDR3 nucleotides are TGTGCCAGCAGCGAAGGGTATAATCAGCCCCAGCATTTT.

The chain couples TRBV13 to TRBJ2-7; possibly TRBD2 for D (5 bases). The length of the CDR3 is 11 residues. V was cut by 5 bases and J by 4 bases, with 6 bases left in between. Germline CDR1 reads PRHDT; CDR2 reads FYEKMQ (reference sequence). The CDR3 sequence: CASSGSYEQYF. CDR3 DNA sequence: TGTGCCAGCAGCGGGAGTTACGAGCAGTACTTC.

Concerning this clone itself: Other nucleotide sequences in the sample specify the same CDR3. The chain carries TRBV9 and TRBJ1-1; D remains ambiguous. Trimming stripped 0 bases from V and 1 base from J, with 7 bases between. The CDR3 runs to 14 residues. Germline V CDR1 and CDR2: SGDLS, YYNGEE. CDR3 sequence (DNA): TGTGCCAGCAGCGTAGTGTCAAGGAACACTGAAGCTTTCTTT. Protein sequence: CASSVVSRNTEAFF.

The chain uses TRBV19 and TRBJ1-2; no definite D call. The CDR3 length is 14 residues. Trimming cost V 7 bases and J 4 bases, with 16 bases left between them. Germline CDR1 reads LNHDA; CDR2 reads SQIVND (reference sequence). CDR3 loop: CASTALTVGYGYTF. The CDR3 coding sequence is TGTGCCAGTACTGCACTTACCGTCGGCTATGGCTACACCTTC.

The V gene is TRBV9, the J gene TRBJ2-3; 10 positions agree with TRBD1. Germline loops: CDR1 SGDLS, CDR2 YYNGEE. Germline trimming cut 5 bases from V and 2 bases from J; bases unmatched to any gene: 8. CDR3 length equals 16 residues. The chain's CDR3 is CASSRGTGVITDTQYF. DNA for the CDR3: TGTGCCAGCAGTCGGGGGACAGGGGTAATCACAGATACGCAGTATTTT.

The V call is TRBV28, the J call TRBJ2-7, with 9 bases that match TRBD2. This CDR3 spans 15 amino acids. Germline trimming cut 5 bases from V and 3 bases from J; bases unmatched to any gene: 8. Germline lookup yields CDR1 MDHEN and CDR2 SYDVKM. The CDR3: CASSRVAGAHYEQYF. CDR3 DNA: TGTGCCAGCAGTCGAGTAGCGGGAGCCCACTACGAGCAGTACTTC. The entire variable domain, with the rest obtained from reference TRBV28 and TRBJ2-7, is as follows: DVKVTQSSRYLVKRTGEKVFLECVQDMDHENMFWYRQDPGLGLRLIYFSYDVKMKEKGDIPEGYSVSREKKERFSLILESASTNQTSMYLCASSRVAGAHYEQYFGPGTRLTVT.

The CDR3 protein is CASRLQGAQSNQPQHF. The DNA for the CDR3 is TGTGCCAGCAGACTACAGGGGGCCCAAAGCAATCAGCCCCAGCATTTT. This chain links TRBV28 with TRBJ1-5; 9 positions agree with TRBD1. The germline CDR1 and CDR2 sequences are MDHEN and SYDVKM. CDR3 length: 16 amino acids. V lost 6 bases and J lost 1; bases outside the gene matches: 7.

The chain couples TRBV7-2 to TRBJ2-7, with no clear D. The CDR3 extends over 17 amino acids. Germline values: CDR1 SGHTA, CDR2 FQGNSA. The V and J ends lost 0 bases and 2 bases respectively, with 17 bases between them. CDR3 DNA: TGTGCCAGCAGCTTAGCACATGACACCAACTCCCCCTACGAGCAGTACTTC. Protein sequence: CASSLAHDTNSPYEQYF.

The V gene is TRBV6-5, the J gene TRBJ1-2, with D tentatively TRBD1 (5 bases). Germline-derived CDR1 and CDR2 are MNHEY and SVGAGI. The CDR3 loop spans 14 amino acids. Trimming left V 4 bases short and J 6 bases short, with 15 bases between. The CDR3 sequence is CASSFGDVGDGYTF. The CDR3 DNA reads TGTGCCAGCAGTTTCGGGGACGTAGGGGATGGCTACACCTTC.

The gene calls are TRBV5-1 and TRBJ2-5; tentatively, D is TRBD2 (6 bases). V was shortened by 0 bases and J by 5 bases, with 14 bases between the two germline ends. The CDR3 has 15 residues. Per germline, CDR1 SGHRS and CDR2 YFSETQ. CDR3 nucleotides: TGCGCCAGCAGCTTGGTAACTAGCTTGAGGGAGACCCAGTACTTC. Its translation: CASSLVTSLRETQYF.

The chain couples TRBV7-3 to TRBJ2-7; 9 nucleotides agree with TRBD2. Germline V gene sequence: CDR1 SGHTA, CDR2 FQGTGA. Trimming took 4 bases from V and 6 from J; bases not matched to a gene: 4. The CDR3 totals 13 residues. The CDR3 here is CASSYTSGSEQYF. The CDR3 coding sequence is TGTGCCAGCAGCTACACTAGCGGGTCCGAGCAGTACTTC. Full variable domain (rest looked up from reference TRBV7-3 and TRBJ2-7): GAGVSQTPSNKVTEKGKYVELRCDPISGHTALYWYRQSLGQGPEFLIYFQGTGAADDSGLPNDRFFAVRPEGSVSTLKIQRTERGDSAVYLCASSYTSGSEQYFGPGTRLTVT.

The J gene is TRBJ2-5, the V gene TRBV5-1; D is perhaps TRBD2 (6 bases). The germline V gene has CDR1 SGHRS and CDR2 YFSETQ. Trimming stripped 4 bases from V and 4 bases from J, with 11 bases between. The CDR3 consists of 13 residues. CDR3 in DNA: TGCGCCAGCAGCCCCGGGGGATCAGAGACCCAGTACTTC. Amino acids: CASSPGGSETQYF.

This chain joins TRBV28 and TRBJ2-1, with 12 positions matching TRBD2. This CDR3 region has 16 residues. J lost 7 bases, V lost 4 bases, and 8 bases had no gene match. CDR1 is MDHEN, CDR2 SYDVKM, per germline. The CDR3 coding sequence is TGTGCCAGCAGTTCCCTAGCGGGAGGGGGAAGGAATGAGCAGTTCTTC. Translated: CASSSLAGGGRNEQFF.

This clone has just one count. This chain uses TRBV6-5 with TRBJ1-1, with a tentative D call TRBD1 (5 bases). The CDR3 runs 11 residues. Germline-derived CDR1 and CDR2 are MNHEY and SVGAGI. V dropped 11 bases and J dropped 5 bases, with 12 bases sitting between them. The chain's CDR3 is CAGGRGTEAFF. The CDR3 coding sequence is TGTGCCGGAGGGAGGGGTACTGAAGCTTTCTTT.

The DNA of the CDR3 is TGTGCCAGCAGTAACCGACTAGCGGGAGGTCGCGAGCAGTACTTC. This encodes CASSNRLAGGREQYF. This sequence joins TRBV6-5 and TRBJ2-7; 13 nucleotides align to TRBD2. Germline values: CDR1 MNHEY, CDR2 SVGAGI. Trimming cost V 5 bases and J 6 bases; bases outside gene matches: 7. The CDR3 has 15 amino acids.

The rearrangement joins TRBV20-1 to TRBJ2-7, with unresolved D. The CDR3 totals 10 residues. The germline gives CDR1 DFQATT, CDR2 SNEGSKA (reference sequence). The CDR3 DNA reads as TGCAACACGGGTGTCGACGAGCAGTACTTC. Translating gives CNTGVDEQYF.

This clone was recorded a few times. The chain combines TRBV2 with TRBJ1-2; D is undetermined. Germline V gives CDR1 SNHLY, CDR2 FYNNEI. With 6 bases removed from V and 3 bases from J, the gap between germline ends came to 5 bases. The CDR3 runs 11 residues. In DNA, the CDR3 is TGTGCCAGCAGGAGGGACTATGGCTACACCTTC. Residues: CASRRDYGYTF. Full variable domain (missing parts from reference TRBV2 and TRBJ1-2): EPEVTQTPSHQVTQMGQEVILRCVPISNHLYFYWYRQILGQKVEFLVSFYNNEISEKSEIFDDQFSVERPDGSNFTLKIRSTKLEDSAMYFCASRRDYGYTFGSGTRLTVV.

The chain combines TRBV28 with TRBJ1-6, with D hard to call. Deletions cut 4 bases from V and 0 bases from J, with 16 bases between. This CDR3 has 18 amino acids. Looked up from germline, CDR1 is MDHEN and CDR2 is SYDVKM. CDR3 DNA sequence: TGTGCCAGCAGTTCCCGGGATCTCCTGAGCTCCTATAATTCACCCCTCCACTTT. Translating gives CASSSRDLLSSYNSPLHF.

As to this clone: The junction does not match germline at one end; this may be a read error. The CDR3 sequence: CASSLRTSGAYQQYF. DNA of the CDR3: TGTGCCAGCAGCTTGCGCACTAGCGGGGCCTACCAGCAGTACTTC. The genes are TRBV5-4 and TRBJ2-7; 10 bases are a match to TRBD2. The CDR3 runs to 15 residues. Germline assignment: CDR1 SGHNT and CDR2 YYREEE (reference sequence).

J is TRBJ2-7 and V is TRBV30; D ambiguous. This CDR3 is built from 11 residues. The germline V gene encodes CDR1 GTSNPN and CDR2 SVGIG (reference sequence). V lost 2 bases to trimming and J lost 6 bases, with 8 bases between them. Here the CDR3 reads CAWSPLGEQYF. As DNA, the CDR3 is TGTGCCTGGAGTCCCCTGGGCGAGCAGTACTTC.

This clone was counted only a few times. The chain recombines TRBV5-1 with TRBJ2-1; D remains unclear. V was pared by 0 bases and J by 3 bases, with 7 bases between. The CDR3 contains 14 residues. The germline CDR1 and CDR2 sequences are SGHRS and YFSETQ. CDR3 residues: CASSLGPGYNEQFF. As DNA, the CDR3 is TGCGCCAGCAGCTTGGGACCCGGCTACAATGAGCAGTTCTTC.

V and J are TRBV30 and TRBJ2-7; no clear D gene. V was clipped by 8 bases and J by 0 bases, with 11 bases between them. Germline CDR1 reads GTSNPN; CDR2 reads SVGIG (reference sequence). This CDR3 is built from 12 residues. As DNA, the CDR3 is TGTGCCACCGGACCGAGCTCCTACGAGCAGTACTTC. Translating gives CATGPSSYEQYF.

The rearrangement uses TRBV6-5 and TRBJ2-3; possibly TRBD1 for D (6 bases). V lost 2 bases and J lost 2, with 8 bases in between. Germline CDR1 is MNHEY and CDR2 is SVGAGI. The CDR3 totals 14 residues. The CDR3: CASSYQGTTDTQYF. The DNA of the CDR3 is TGTGCCAGCAGTTACCAGGGGACCACAGATACGCAGTATTTT.

This clone has just a few counts. The chain couples TRBV5-1 to TRBJ1-1; maybe TRBD1 (6 bases). Trimming took 4 bases from V and 1 from J, leaving 11 bases between them. Germline V gene lookup returns CDR1 SGHRS and CDR2 YFSETQ. The CDR3 runs 14 residues. Written as DNA, the CDR3 is TGCGCCAGCAGCCCGGGACACCAGAACACTGAAGCTTTCTTT. Its translation is CASSPGHQNTEAFF.

The V and J genes are TRBV19 and TRBJ2-1; no reliable D call. Germline CDR1 and CDR2: LNHDA and SQIVND (reference sequence). V shed 7 bases and J shed 8 bases, with 9 bases lying between them. CDR3 length: 11 amino acids. CDR3 nucleotides: TGTGCCAGTACCAAGAGCTATGAGCAGTTCTTC. It codes for CASTKSYEQFF.